This entry lists 24 T cell receptor beta chains sequenced from one sample in a study of blood T cell repertoires in COVID-19. The method was immunoSEQ multiplex PCR; TCRdb's version includes in-frame clones alone and lacks a portion of them. The sample lists hundreds of thousands of clones, 80% to 90% occurring once. The sample comprised peripheral blood. The receptor source for this set is a woman aged 30 to 39 with active or convalescent COVID-19.

To note about this clone: Other DNA sequences within the sample encode an identical CDR3. The genes are TRBV19 and TRBJ1-2; 7 bases are a match to TRBD1. J gave up 0 bases and V 4 bases, and 2 bases lay outside the gene matches. The CDR3 is 14 residues long. The germline gives CDR1 LNHDA, CDR2 SQIVND (reference sequence). The CDR3 loop is CASSTGTANYGYTF. The CDR3 nucleotides are TGTGCCAGTAGTACCGGGACAGCTAACTATGGCTACACCTTC.

The chain couples TRBV13 to TRBJ1-2, with TRBD1 identical over 8 bases. Per the germline V gene, CDR1 is PRHDT and CDR2 is FYEKMQ (reference sequence). Trimming removed 5 bases from V and 10 bases from J; junction bases left unmatched: 9. This CDR3 spans 13 amino acids. The CDR3 region has the DNA TGTGCCAGCAGCGTGACAGGGGTTTCTGTCTACACCTTC. Translating it yields CASSVTGVSVYTF.

CDR3 region: CAIRGVDSEAFF. CDR3 nucleotides: TGTGCCATCAGAGGGGTGGATTCTGAAGCTTTCTTT. This chain uses TRBV10-3 with TRBJ1-1; D perhaps matches TRBD1 (5 bases). Trimming took 6 bases from V and 6 from J, leaving 11 bases between them. Per the germline V gene, CDR1 is ENHRY and CDR2 is SYGVKD. This CDR3 region has 12 residues.

The J gene is TRBJ2-1, the V gene TRBV6-5; the D gene is possibly TRBD2 (5 bases). The CDR3 has 15 amino acids. The ends were cut back, 7 bases at V and 4 bases at J, with 17 bases in the middle. Germline CDR1 MNHEY, CDR2 SVGAGI. CDR3 sequence (DNA): TGTGCCAGCACTAAGAACGCCGGGATATACAATGAGCAGTTCTTC. This gives the protein CASTKNAGIYNEQFF.

This chain links TRBV7-9 with TRBJ1-3; D is perhaps TRBD1 (6 bases). The CDR3 consists of 13 residues. V lost 3 bases and J lost 3, with 6 bases in between. Germline loops: CDR1 SEHNR, CDR2 FQNEAQ (reference sequence). Here the CDR3 DNA reads TGTGCCAGCAGCTTGGGACATGGAAACACCATATATTTT. Amino acids: CASSLGHGNTIYF.

This rearrangement joins TRBV6-5 to TRBJ1-1, with D unclear. The CDR3 length is 13 residues. CDR1 and CDR2 from the germline V gene are MNHEY and SVGAGI. Trimming shortened V by 6 bases and J by 4 bases, and 12 bases separated the two germline ends. Here the CDR3 reads CASSYTRGTEAFF. DNA for the CDR3: TGTGCCAGCAGCTACACCCGCGGCACTGAAGCTTTCTTT.

The chain uses TRBV20-1 and TRBJ1-1; D not resolved. Germline CDR1 and CDR2: DFQATT and SNEGSKA (reference sequence). The germline V and J ends were trimmed by 5 bases and 4 bases, with 8 bases remaining between them. CDR3 length: 11 amino acids. The CDR3 bases are TGCAGTGCTCACGGGGTCACTGAAGCTTTCTTT. Translation gives CSAHGVTEAFF.

V and J are TRBV2 and TRBJ1-5; perhaps TRBD1 as D (6 bases). Germline V gene lookup returns CDR1 SNHLY and CDR2 FYNNEI. The CDR3 sequence is 13 residues long. Deletions cut 6 bases from V and 3 bases from J, with 9 bases between. The DNA of the CDR3 is TGTGCCAGCAGGAGGGACACCAATCAGCCCCAGCATTTT. Amino acid sequence: CASRRDTNQPQHF.

This chain connects TRBV4-2 to TRBJ2-1, with 13 bases fitting TRBD2. The CDR3 has 21 amino acids. V shed 0 bases, J shed 5 bases, and the junction held 16 bases outside the gene matches. Germline CDR1 is LGHNA and CDR2 is YNFKEQ. The CDR3, as DNA: TGTGCCAGCAGCCAAGATGAAATCCCACTAGCGGGAGGGTATGTGGACAATGAGCAGTTCTTC. This sequence encodes CASSQDEIPLAGGYVDNEQFF.

This clone was seen once. The rearrangement joins TRBV29-1 to TRBJ2-1; the D is unclear. Trimming took off 5 bases at V and 3 bases at J, with 8 bases between the two ends. This CDR3 is built from 12 residues. Germline assignment: CDR1 SQVTM and CDR2 ANQGSEA. CDR3 sequence reads: CSVTNNYNEQFF. The CDR3 nucleotides read TGCAGCGTTACGAACAACTACAATGAGCAGTTCTTC.

The chain has TRBV18 and TRBJ2-4, with 8 nucleotides matching TRBD1. The CDR3 spans 15 residues. Germline CDR1 and CDR2: KGHSH and LQKENI. V was clipped by 6 bases and J by 1 base; unmatched bases: 5. DNA for the CDR3: TGTGCCAGCTCGCCGACAGGGGTGGCCAAAAACATTCAGTACTTC. Translated, it gives CASSPTGVAKNIQYF. The whole variable domain, filled in from reference TRBV18 and TRBJ2-4, reads NAGVMQNPRHLVRRRGQEARLRCSPMKGHSHVYWYRQLPEEGLKFMVYLQKENIIDESGMPKERFSAEFPKEGPSILRIQQVVRGDSAAYFCASSPTGVAKNIQYFGAGTRLSVL.

There are a few counts of this clone. Other DNA sequences from this sample encode an identical CDR3 as well. The genes are TRBV5-4 and TRBJ1-3, with unresolved D. The CDR3 length is 15 residues. Germline V gene lookup returns CDR1 SGHNT and CDR2 YYREEE (reference sequence). Trimming cost V 0 bases and J 4 bases, with 11 bases left between them. The CDR3, as DNA: TGTGCCAGCAGCTTGGGAGGAGGGCCCGGAAACACCATATATTTT. Protein: CASSLGGGPGNTIYF.

The chain employs TRBV4-1 and TRBJ1-4; D is possibly TRBD1 (6 bases). CDR1 is MGHRA, CDR2 YSYEKL, per germline. V was clipped by 2 bases and J by 4 bases, with 14 bases between them. The CDR3 has 16 amino acids. CDR3 in DNA: TGCGCCAGCAGCCAAAGAACGAGGGGGAATAATGAAAAACTGTTTTTT. Protein sequence: CASSQRTRGNNEKLFF.

This chain links TRBV4-1 with TRBJ2-6; D gene uncertain. Germline loops: CDR1 MGHRA, CDR2 YSYEKL. V gave up 4 bases and J gave up 0 bases, with 16 bases separating them. The CDR3 covers 18 residues. The CDR3 region is CASSPLDKADSGANVLTF. CDR3 nucleotides: TGCGCCAGCAGCCCCCTTGACAAAGCCGACTCTGGGGCCAACGTCCTGACTTTC.

The V call is TRBV27, the J call TRBJ2-7, with 8 nucleotides matching TRBD1. V was clipped by 0 bases and J by 1 base; unmatched bases: 2. Per the germline V gene, CDR1 is MNHEY and CDR2 is SMNVEV (reference sequence). The CDR3 extends over 15 amino acids. The DNA for the CDR3 is TGTGCCAGCAGTTTATCGCAGGGGGCTTCCTACGAGCAGTACTTC. It yields the protein CASSLSQGASYEQYF.

The V gene is TRBV6-5, the J gene TRBJ1-3, with TRBD1 identical over 10 bases. Trimming cost V 0 bases and J 6 bases; bases outside gene matches: 5. Per the germline V gene, CDR1 is MNHEY and CDR2 is SVGAGI. The CDR3 is 16 amino acids. The CDR3 is CASSYSIGQGENTIYF. The CDR3 DNA reads TGTGCCAGCAGTTACTCGATAGGACAGGGGGAAAACACCATATATTTT.

This rearrangement joins TRBV6-5 to TRBJ2-7; D is unresolved. Germline V gives CDR1 MNHEY, CDR2 SVGAGI. CDR3 length: 12 amino acids. The V end was cut by 4 bases, the J end by 6 bases, with 10 bases between. CDR3 region: CASSSGGFEQYF. As DNA, the CDR3 is TGTGCCAGCAGTTCGGGTGGGTTCGAGCAGTACTTC.

The chain combines TRBV15 with TRBJ2-5; TRBD2 aligns across 8 bases. From germline, CDR1 is LNHNV and CDR2 YYDKDF (reference sequence). J lost 6 bases, V lost 5 bases, and 5 bases had no gene match. This CDR3 contains 13 residues. The CDR3 coding sequence is TGTGCCACCAGCCTCCTAGCGGGCCAGACCCAGTACTTC. It translates to CATSLLAGQTQYF.

J is TRBJ1-2 and V is TRBV6-5; D gene unclear. Germline values: CDR1 MNHEY, CDR2 SVGAGI. The CDR3 has 12 amino acids. Trimming removed 5 bases at V and 8 bases at J, with 12 bases between. The DNA for the CDR3 is TGTGCCAGCAGTACCATACTATCCGGCTACACCTTC. The encoded protein is CASSTILSGYTF.

The chain joins TRBV5-1 to TRBJ2-3; TRBD2 is a possible D gene (5 bases). V lost 2 bases, J lost 3 bases, and 10 bases lay in between. This CDR3 is 14 amino acids long. Germline V gene lookup returns CDR1 SGHRS and CDR2 YFSETQ. The CDR3 DNA reads TGCGCCAGCAGCTTAGCGGACGGGACAGATACGCAGTATTTT. Amino acids: CASSLADGTDTQYF.

This clone has just one count. V is TRBV6-1 and J is TRBJ2-2; D perhaps matches TRBD2 (5 bases). Germline CDR1 is MNHNS and CDR2 is SASEGT. The V gene lost 3 bases and the J gene lost 8 bases, with 10 bases spanning the gap. The length of the CDR3 is 13 residues. CDR3 in DNA: TGTGCCAGCAGTGAGGGGAGTGGGGGGGAGCTGTTTTTT. This translates into CASSEGSGGELFF.

The CDR3: CASSSNNYGYTF. CDR3 coding DNA: TGTGCCAGCAGTTCCAATAACTATGGCTACACCTTC. The genes are TRBV12-3 or TRBV12-4 and TRBJ1-2; D not certain. The CDR3 runs to 12 residues. V lost 4 bases and J 1 base, leaving 4 bases between the germline ends.

The gene calls are TRBV18 and TRBJ2-1; 7 bases are a match to TRBD1. From germline, CDR1 is KGHSH and CDR2 LQKENI. Trimming removed 5 bases from V and 7 bases from J; junction bases left unmatched: 5. CDR3 length: 13 amino acids. In nucleotides, the CDR3 is TGTGCCAGCTCATATGGACAGGAGAATGAGCAGTTCTTC. Translating gives CASSYGQENEQFF.

The rearrangement uses TRBV4-2 and TRBJ1-4; 10 positions match TRBD1. The V segment lost 0 bases and the J segment 5 bases; nucleotides outside the gene matches: 15. The CDR3 extends over 20 amino acids. CDR1 LGHNA and CDR2 YNFKEQ come from the germline V gene. The DNA of the CDR3 is TGTGCCAGCAGCCAAGATATCACCGGGACAGGGGCCTCTGGGAATGAAAAACTGTTTTTT. As protein: CASSQDITGTGASGNEKLFF.